This TCR beta chain was found in a study of CD8+CD57+ T cells in acquired aplastic anemia. Study in general: DNA recovered from sorted CD4+ and CD8+ cells had a mean of around 3.3 ug. Study-wide points: Patients and controls were not found to differ significantly in CD8+ Simpson's diversity.

It was patients with CD8+CD57+ cell expansion by flow cytometry who were chosen for sequencing. The study sampled blood from patients who had received no therapy. Using genomic DNA as the template, TCR beta VDJ and CDR3 profiling was carried out. TCRdb redid the calling of the reads with MiXCR, one entry per CDR3 protein. This sample has just over 150,000 distinct CDR3 sequences, with about 48% found just once. In its sample, this clonotype was seen many times. Its antigen is unidentified. Germline V CDR1 and CDR2: SEHNR, FQNEAQ (reference sequence). V lost 2 bases to trimming and J lost 2 bases, with 14 bases between them. The CDR3 has 16 residues.

This chain connects TRBV7-9 to TRBJ2-3; possibly TRBD2 for D (6 bases). Material for sequencing was sorted CD4+, CD8+, or CD8+CD57+ T cells (not recorded which) from PBMCs. The TCR was taken from a human donor with aplastic anemia. The CDR3 nucleotides read TGTGCCAGCAGCTTATCGCGGGACCTCATCACAGATACGCAGTATTTT. Residues: CASSLSRDLITDTQYF.